These T cell receptor beta chains were read from a single sample in a study of blood T cells in healthy people across ages. TCRdb processed the 5' RACE reads anew with MiXCR; each CDR3 protein has one entry. The data hold fewer than 900,000 distinct CDR3 sequences, with around half observed a single time. Sequenced input: blood. The source is a woman aged 60 to 75 in good health. The CDR3 runs from the conserved cysteine through the conserved F or W. The D gene is left open where the match is weak. The listing skips clone size in some rows; elsewhere it reads once, few, many or a size class.

.,TRBV12-3/TRBV12-4,TRBD2,TRBJ2-2,CASSSQGTIAGELFF,TGTGCCAGCAGTTCACAAGGGACTATCGCCGGGGAGCTGTTTTTT
.,TRBV7-8,TRBD2,TRBJ2-5,CASSLRGLRETQYF,TGTGCCAGCAGCCTCCGGGGACTAAGGGAGACCCAGTACTTC
.,TRBV7-2,TRBD1,TRBJ2-7,CASSPMGQAGEQYF,TGTGCCAGCAGCCCGATGGGACAGGCGGGCGAGCAGTACTTC
.,TRBV29-1,.,TRBJ1-5,CSVGGTADQPQHF,TGCAGCGTTGGGGGCACCGCTGATCAGCCCCAGCATTTT
few,TRBV20-1,.,TRBJ1-4,CSATRQTGTNEKLFF,TGCAGTGCTACAAGACAGACCGGAACCAATGAAAAACTGTTTTTT
.,TRBV7-3,TRBD2,TRBJ2-3,CASSLRRPAGGPLDTQYF,TGTGCCAGCAGCTTACGGAGGCCAGCGGGAGGGCCGTTAGATACGCAGTATTTT
.,TRBV15,TRBD2,TRBJ2-7,CATSRDYERETGEQYF,TGTGCCACCAGCAGAGACTACGAGCGGGAAACGGGCGAGCAGTACTTC
many,TRBV7-6,TRBD1,TRBJ2-1,CASSFPSDGTAYNEQFF,TGTGCCAGCAGCTTCCCTTCGGACGGGACAGCCTACAATGAGCAGTTCTTC
few,TRBV5-1,.,TRBJ1-2,CASSAQGTARRYGYTF,TGCGCCAGCAGCGCTCAGGGGACCGCCCGTCGGTATGGCTACACCTTC
few,TRBV7-2,TRBD1,TRBJ2-7,CASNTMVDRGYEQYF,TGTGCCAGCAACACCATGGTGGACAGGGGCTACGAGCAGTACTTC
.,TRBV28,.,TRBJ2-7,CASSKGNNEQYF,TGTGCCAGCAGTAAAGGTAACAATGAGCAGTACTTC
once,TRBV6-1,.,TRBJ2-3,CASSETRITDTQYF,TGTGCCAGCAGTGAAACTAGGATCACAGATACGCAGTATTTT
many,TRBV28,.,TRBJ1-1,CASSLSRGGVFF,TGTGCCAGCAGTTTGTCCCGTGGAGGGGTTTTCTTT
.,TRBV20-1,TRBD1,TRBJ2-5,CSASPGQGIAETQYF,TGCAGTGCTAGCCCGGGACAGGGAATAGCAGAGACCCAGTACTTC
many,TRBV29-1,.,TRBJ2-6,CSVDVGVGANVLTF,TGCAGCGTTGATGTGGGAGTCGGGGCCAACGTCCTGACTTTC
few,TRBV3-1,TRBD2,TRBJ2-1,CASSQEGLADEQFF,TGTGCCAGCAGCCAAGAGGGACTAGCGGATGAGCAGTTCTTC
.,TRBV6-2/TRBV6-3,TRBD2,TRBJ2-1,CASLPGGALADAYNEQFF,TGTGCCAGCCTTCCCGGGGGAGCTCTAGCGGACGCCTACAATGAGCAGTTCTTC
few,TRBV20-1,.,TRBJ1-1,CSARNPSGDGTEAFF,TGCAGTGCTAGAAACCCTTCAGGTGATGGCACTGAAGCTTTCTTT
.,TRBV2,TRBD2,TRBJ2-1,CASRTTSGLYNEQFF,TGTGCCAGCAGAACTACTAGCGGACTTTACAATGAGCAGTTCTTC
.,TRBV11-3,.,TRBJ2-2,CASSLAGSGTGELFF,TGTGCCAGCAGCTTAGCGGGGTCGGGTACCGGGGAGCTGTTTTTT
few,TRBV28,.,TRBJ2-5,CASSLPGSRETQYF,TGTGCCAGCAGTTTACCCGGGAGTAGAGAGACCCAGTACTTC
.,TRBV18,.,TRBJ2-4,CASSPPTRTDIQYF,TGTGCCAGCTCACCCCCGACTAGGACGGACATTCAGTACTTC
few,TRBV10-3,TRBD1,TRBJ2-3,CAIRTTGQTRTDTQYF,TGTGCCATCAGGACGACGGGACAGACTCGCACAGATACGCAGTATTTT
.,TRBV7-2,.,TRBJ2-1,CASRQGGASYNEQFF,TGTGCCAGCAGGCAGGGGGGAGCGTCCTACAATGAGCAGTTCTTC
.,TRBV29-1,TRBD1,TRBJ1-2,CSVEDGQGANYGYTF,TGCAGCGTTGAAGATGGACAGGGGGCTAACTATGGCTACACCTTC
few,TRBV29-1,TRBD1,TRBJ1-3,CSVGGTASGNTIYF,TGCAGCGTTGGGGGGACAGCCTCTGGAAACACCATATATTTT
.,TRBV4-2,.,TRBJ1-4,CASSSQDRANEKLFF,TGTGCCAGCAGCTCCCAGGACAGAGCTAATGAAAAACTGTTTTTT
once,TRBV5-1,TRBD2,TRBJ2-7,CASSLFSPAGVSEQYF,TGCGCCAGCAGCTTGTTCTCTCCTGCGGGAGTTAGTGAGCAGTACTTC
.,TRBV10-3,TRBD2,TRBJ2-7,CTTQLIASGDYEQYF,TGTACCACCCAACTGATAGCTAGCGGAGATTACGAGCAGTACTTC
few,TRBV20-1,TRBD1,TRBJ2-1,CSARPGGAFGSYNEQFF,TGCAGTGCTAGACCAGGGGGCGCGTTCGGCTCCTACAATGAGCAGTTCTTC
.,TRBV12-3/TRBV12-4,TRBD1,TRBJ1-6,CASSSGQATSPLHF,TGTGCCAGCAGTTCCGGACAGGCGACTTCACCCCTCCACTTT
.,TRBV29-1,.,TRBJ2-5,CSVEGPEGRKTQYF,TGCAGCGTTGAGGGGCCGGAGGGGCGCAAGACCCAGTACTTC
.,TRBV7-3,.,TRBJ2-1,CASSSRASVYNEQFF,TGTGCCAGCAGCTCAAGGGCTAGCGTTTACAATGAGCAGTTCTTC
.,TRBV29-1,.,TRBJ2-5,CGVGPGAGETQYF,TGCGGCGTTGGGCCAGGGGCAGGGGAGACCCAGTACTTC
.,TRBV7-2,.,TRBJ1-5,CASSSGNDAPNQPQHF,TGTGCCAGCAGCTCCGGAAATGATGCACCTAATCAGCCCCAGCATTTT
few,TRBV5-1,.,TRBJ1-1,CASSKGSGTEAFF,TGCGCCAGCAGCAAGGGTTCAGGTACTGAAGCTTTCTTT
.,TRBV4-2,TRBD2,TRBJ2-1,CASSQTSGRARSSYNEQFF,TGTGCCAGCAGCCAGACTAGCGGGAGGGCCAGGAGCTCCTACAATGAGCAGTTCTTC
.,TRBV9,.,TRBJ1-1,CASSRDTDTEAFF,TGTGCCAGCAGCCGGGACACGGACACTGAGGCTTTCTTT
.,TRBV7-9,TRBD1,TRBJ2-1,CASSLDPKGAGEQFF,TGTGCCAGCAGCCTAGACCCCAAGGGGGCTGGGGAGCAGTTCTTC
.,TRBV15,.,TRBJ2-1,CATSRDKTRGSNEQFF,TGTGCCACCAGCAGAGATAAGACTAGAGGTTCCAATGAGCAGTTCTTC
few,TRBV6-2/TRBV6-3,.,TRBJ2-5,CASSYRTFQETQYF,TGTGCCAGCAGTTACCGGACTTTCCAAGAGACCCAGTACTTC
.,TRBV11-3,.,TRBJ2-7,CASSPMGREDYEQYF,TGTGCCAGCAGCCCCATGGGCAGGGAAGACTACGAGCAGTACTTC
.,TRBV5-1,TRBD2,TRBJ2-1,CASSLEGLGSYNEQFF,TGCGCCAGCAGCTTGGAGGGACTAGGGTCCTACAATGAGCAGTTCTTC
once,TRBV9,.,TRBJ1-4,CASSVGGLDEKLFF,TGTGCCAGCAGCGTAGGCGGTTTGGATGAAAAACTGTTTTTT
.,TRBV2,TRBD2,TRBJ2-5,CASRPGLEGTQYF,TGTGCCAGCAGGCCGGGACTAGAAGGGACCCAGTACTTC
many,TRBV7-2,TRBD1,TRBJ2-4,CASSQTDRVEYF,TGTGCCAGCAGCCAAACCGACAGGGTAGAGTACTTC